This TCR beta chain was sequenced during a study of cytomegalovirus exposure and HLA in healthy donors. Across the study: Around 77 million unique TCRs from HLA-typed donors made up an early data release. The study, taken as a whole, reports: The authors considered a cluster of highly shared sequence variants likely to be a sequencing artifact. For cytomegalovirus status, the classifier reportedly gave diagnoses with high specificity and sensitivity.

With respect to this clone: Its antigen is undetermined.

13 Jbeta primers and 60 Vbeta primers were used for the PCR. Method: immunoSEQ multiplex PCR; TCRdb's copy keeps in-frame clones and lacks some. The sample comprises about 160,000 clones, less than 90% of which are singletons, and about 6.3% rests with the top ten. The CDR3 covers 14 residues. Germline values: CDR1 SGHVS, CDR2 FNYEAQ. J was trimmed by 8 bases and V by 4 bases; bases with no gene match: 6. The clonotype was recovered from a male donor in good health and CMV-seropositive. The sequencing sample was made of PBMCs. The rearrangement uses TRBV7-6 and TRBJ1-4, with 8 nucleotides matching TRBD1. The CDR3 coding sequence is TGTGCCAGCAGCTCCGGACAGGGAAAGGAAAAACTGTTTTTT. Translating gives CASSSGQGKEKLFF.